The rows below give T cell receptor beta chains drawn from one sample of a study of immune cell composition in non-small cell lung cancer. Method: immunoSEQ multiplex PCR; TCRdb's copy keeps in-frame clones and lacks some. Of 4,500 to 6,000 clones in the sample, 72% are singletons; the top ten hold 13% to 15%. What was sequenced was non-adjacent lung tissue. The receptors here all came from a human donor with non-small cell lung cancer. CDR3s include the opening cysteine and the closing phenylalanine or tryptophan. The order of the fields is V gene, J gene, clone size, CDR3 protein. Where a row states a size, it is once, few, many or the class of an expanded clone; other rows omit it.

>TRBV7-2|TRBJ2-1|-
CASSPTSGAFNEQFF
>TRBV11-2|TRBJ1-2|-
CASSFVGQGGYGYTF
>TRBV5-6|TRBJ1-5|-
CASSPGGVNQPQHF
>TRBV18|TRBJ1-3|-
CASSPTSVLSGNTIYF
>TRBV5-6|TRBJ2-2|few
CASWLWGQLNTGELFF
>TRBV6-1|TRBJ1-4|-
CASSGLMTVTNEKLFF
>TRBV6-5|TRBJ2-2|few
CASSYSTGGGGELFF
>TRBV9|TRBJ2-5|-
CASSVLGLAEQETQYF
>TRBV6-5|TRBJ2-3|-
CASSYGPILTDTQYF
>TRBV28|TRBJ1-2|-
CASSPIEGARKGYTF
>TRBV7-9|TRBJ2-3|few
CASRSTGDTQYF
>TRBV5-1|TRBJ2-7|-
CASSLDRVIHEQYF
>TRBV19|TRBJ2-1|-
CASRRQGTSGPYNEQFF
>TRBV6-1|TRBJ1-4|-
CASSEGRGGRHEKLFF
>TRBV15|TRBJ2-7|-
CATSRDPISGTSHHEQYF
>TRBV19|TRBJ2-3|few
CASSLGDLDTQYF
>TRBV6-6|TRBJ1-1|-
CASSFRNPNTEAFF
>TRBV2|TRBJ1-1|-
CASSKEGGGGNTEAFF
>TRBV6-5|TRBJ1-1|-
CASTQGTEAFF
>TRBV28|TRBJ2-7|medium-sized
CATRMRTGTTYEQYF
>TRBV18|TRBJ1-1|-
CASSRTGERAEAFF
>TRBV15|TRBJ1-2|-
CATSPDRDYGYTF
>TRBV19|TRBJ1-3|-
CASSAQGTSGNTIYF
>TRBV28|TRBJ1-4|-
CASRPGELGEKLFF
>TRBV19|TRBJ1-3|-
CASRTGHYSGNTIYF
>TRBV6-5|TRBJ1-6|-
CASSYRTGPSSPLHF
>TRBV29-1|TRBJ1-5|-
CSARDGTGNQPQHF